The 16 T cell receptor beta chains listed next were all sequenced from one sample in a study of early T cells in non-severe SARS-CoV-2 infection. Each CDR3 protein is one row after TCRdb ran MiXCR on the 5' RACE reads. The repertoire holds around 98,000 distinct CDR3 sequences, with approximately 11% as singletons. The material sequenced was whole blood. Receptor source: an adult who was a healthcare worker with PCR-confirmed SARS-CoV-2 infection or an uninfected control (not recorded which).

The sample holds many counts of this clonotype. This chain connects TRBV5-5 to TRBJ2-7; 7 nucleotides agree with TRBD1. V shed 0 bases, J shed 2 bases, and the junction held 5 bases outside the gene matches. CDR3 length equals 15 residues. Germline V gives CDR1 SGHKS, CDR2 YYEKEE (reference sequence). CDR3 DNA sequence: TGTGCCAGCAGCTTGGCGACAGGGTTTACCTACGAGCAGTACTTC. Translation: CASSLATGFTYEQYF.

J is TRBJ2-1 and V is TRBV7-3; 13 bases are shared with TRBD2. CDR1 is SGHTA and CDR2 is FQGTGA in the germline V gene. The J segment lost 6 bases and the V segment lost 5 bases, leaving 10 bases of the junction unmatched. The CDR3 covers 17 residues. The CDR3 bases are TGTGCCAGCAGCCTGAAACCACTAGCGGGGGGGCCCAATGAGCAGTTCTTC. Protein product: CASSLKPLAGGPNEQFF.

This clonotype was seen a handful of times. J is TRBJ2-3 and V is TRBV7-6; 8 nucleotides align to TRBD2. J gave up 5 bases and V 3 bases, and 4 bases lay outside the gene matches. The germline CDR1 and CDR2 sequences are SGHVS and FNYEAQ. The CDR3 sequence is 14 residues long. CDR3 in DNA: TGTGCCAGCAGCTTTAGCGGGGTCAGAGATACGCAGTATTTT. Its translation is CASSFSGVRDTQYF.

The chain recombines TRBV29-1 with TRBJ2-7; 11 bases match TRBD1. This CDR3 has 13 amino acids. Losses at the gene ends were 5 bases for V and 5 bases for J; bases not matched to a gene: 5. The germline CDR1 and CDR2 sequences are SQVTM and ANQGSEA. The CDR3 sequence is CSVPGTGGDEQYF. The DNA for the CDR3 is TGCAGCGTTCCGGGGACAGGGGGTGACGAGCAGTACTTC.

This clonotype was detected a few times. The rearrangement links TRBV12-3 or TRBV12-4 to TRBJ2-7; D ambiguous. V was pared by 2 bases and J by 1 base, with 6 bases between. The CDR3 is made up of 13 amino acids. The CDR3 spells CASSLNPSYEQYF. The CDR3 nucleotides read TGTGCCAGCAGTTTAAATCCTTCCTACGAGCAGTACTTC.

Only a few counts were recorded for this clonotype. The DNA for the CDR3 is TGCGCCAGCAGCCGTGGAGGCGGGGGCACAGATACGCAGTATTTT. As protein: CASSRGGGGTDTQYF. The chain recombines TRBV5-1 with TRBJ2-3; perhaps TRBD2 as D (6 bases). Trimming cost V 4 bases and J 1 base, with 13 bases left between them. The CDR3 is made up of 15 amino acids. The germline gives CDR1 SGHRS, CDR2 YFSETQ. Full variable domain (outside the CDR3, taken from reference TRBV5-1 and TRBJ2-3): KAGVTQTPRYLIKTRGQQVTLSCSPISGHRSVSWYQQTPGQGLQFLFEYFSETQRNKGNFPGRFSGRQFSNSRSEMNVSTLELGDSALYLCASSRGGGGTDTQYFGPGTRLTVL.

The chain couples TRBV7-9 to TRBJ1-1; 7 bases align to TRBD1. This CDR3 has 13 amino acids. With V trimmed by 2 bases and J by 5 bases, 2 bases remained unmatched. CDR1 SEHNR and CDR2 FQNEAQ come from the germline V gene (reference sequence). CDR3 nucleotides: TGTGCCAGCAGCTTAAACAGGGGAACTGAAGCTTTCTTT. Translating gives CASSLNRGTEAFF.

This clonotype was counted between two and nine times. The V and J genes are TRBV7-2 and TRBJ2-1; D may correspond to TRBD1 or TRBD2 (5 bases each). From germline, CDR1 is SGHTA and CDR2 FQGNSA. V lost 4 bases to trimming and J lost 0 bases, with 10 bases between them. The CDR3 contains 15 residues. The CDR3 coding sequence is TGTGCCAGCAGCTCGGGACCGAGCTCCTACAATGAGCAGTTCTTC. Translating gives CASSSGPSSYNEQFF.

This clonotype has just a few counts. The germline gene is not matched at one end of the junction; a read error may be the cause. The DNA for the CDR3 is TGTGCCAGCAGCCACACTTCGGGACAGGGATCTTTT. Protein: CASSHTSGQGSF. The V call is TRBV6-1, the J call TRBJ1-4, with TRBD1 matching over 9 bases. The CDR3 length is 12 residues. Germline V gene data show CDR1 as MNHNS and CDR2 as SASEGT.

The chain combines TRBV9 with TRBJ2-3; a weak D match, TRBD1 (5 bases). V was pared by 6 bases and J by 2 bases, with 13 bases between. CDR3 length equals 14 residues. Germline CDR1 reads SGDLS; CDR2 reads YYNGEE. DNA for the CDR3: TGTGCCAGCAACCGACAGAGACACACAGATACGCAGTATTTT. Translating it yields CASNRQRHTDTQYF.

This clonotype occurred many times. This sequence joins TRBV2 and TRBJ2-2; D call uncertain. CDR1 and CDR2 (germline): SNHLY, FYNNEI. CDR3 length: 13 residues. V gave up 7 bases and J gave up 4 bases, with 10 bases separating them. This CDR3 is CASTPRATGELFF. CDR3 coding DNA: TGTGCCAGCACCCCGAGAGCCACCGGGGAGCTGTTTTTT.

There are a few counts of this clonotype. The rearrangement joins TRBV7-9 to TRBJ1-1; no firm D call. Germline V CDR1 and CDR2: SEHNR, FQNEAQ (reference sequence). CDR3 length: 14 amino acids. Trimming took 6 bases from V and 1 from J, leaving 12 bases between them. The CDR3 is CASSFEGKNTEAFF. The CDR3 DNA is TGTGCCAGCAGTTTCGAAGGCAAGAACACTGAAGCTTTCTTT.

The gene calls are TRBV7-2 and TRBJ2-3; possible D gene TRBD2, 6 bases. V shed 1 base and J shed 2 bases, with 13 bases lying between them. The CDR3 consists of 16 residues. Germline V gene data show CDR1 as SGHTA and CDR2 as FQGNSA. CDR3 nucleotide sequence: TGTGCCAGCAGCTTAGAGAGGGGACTGAACACAGATACGCAGTATTTT. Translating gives CASSLERGLNTDTQYF.

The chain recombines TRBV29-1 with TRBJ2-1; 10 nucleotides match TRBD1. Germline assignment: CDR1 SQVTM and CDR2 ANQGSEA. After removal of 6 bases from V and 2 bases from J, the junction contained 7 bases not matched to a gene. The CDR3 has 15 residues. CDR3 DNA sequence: TGCAGCGTCACCGGGACAGGGGTTGCCTACAATGAGCAGTTCTTC. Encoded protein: CSVTGTGVAYNEQFF.

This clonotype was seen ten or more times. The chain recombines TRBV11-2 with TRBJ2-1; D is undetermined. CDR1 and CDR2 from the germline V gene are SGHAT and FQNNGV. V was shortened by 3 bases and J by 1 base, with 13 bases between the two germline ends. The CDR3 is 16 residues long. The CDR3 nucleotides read TGTGCCAGCAGCTTGAGTGGTCTTGGATCCTACAATGAGCAGTTCTTC. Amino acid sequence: CASSLSGLGSYNEQFF.

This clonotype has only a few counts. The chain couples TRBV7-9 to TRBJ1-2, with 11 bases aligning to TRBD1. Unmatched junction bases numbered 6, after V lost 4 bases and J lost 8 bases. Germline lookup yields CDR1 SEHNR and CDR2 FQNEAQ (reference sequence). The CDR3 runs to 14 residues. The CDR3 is CASSWTGGAEGYTF. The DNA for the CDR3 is TGTGCCAGCAGCTGGACAGGGGGCGCGGAAGGCTACACCTTC.